The 25 T cell receptor beta chains below all came from one sample that was sequenced in a study of blood T cells in healthy people across ages. Using a J-beta primer mix together with a sample-barcoded 5' primer, a second PCR was run for about 6 to 11 cycles. A single record per CDR3 protein comes from TCRdb applying MiXCR to the 5' RACE reads. The sample yields roughly 1.7 million distinct CDR3 sequences, roughly 32% seen once. Input material: blood. Every receptor here comes from a young woman in good health.

This sequence joins TRBV3-1 and TRBJ1-1; a weak D match, TRBD1 (5 bases). The CDR3 is 17 amino acids. Germline V lookup: CDR1 LGHDT, CDR2 YNNKEL (reference sequence). V was clipped by 4 bases and J by 0 bases, with 18 bases between them. CDR3 in amino acids: CASSRGGIPIMNTEAFF. The CDR3 DNA reads TGTGCCAGCAGCCGTGGGGGGATCCCCATCATGAACACTGAAGCTTTCTTT.

This clonotype was observed a few times. The rearrangement joins TRBV9 to TRBJ2-1, with a possible D match to TRBD2 (6 bases). This CDR3 contains 15 residues. With 3 bases removed from V and 5 bases from J, the gap between germline ends came to 15 bases. Germline loops: CDR1 SGDLS, CDR2 YYNGEE. The CDR3 sequence is CASSASGTRDNEQFF. The DNA for the CDR3 is TGTGCCAGCAGCGCGTCCGGGACTCGCGACAATGAGCAGTTCTTC.

This clonotype was seen more than once but under ten times. The V gene is TRBV9, the J gene TRBJ2-7; TRBD1 matches 7 bases. In germline, CDR1 is SGDLS, CDR2 YYNGEE. The CDR3 is 17 residues long. Unmatched junction bases numbered 10, after V lost 1 base and J lost 0 bases. CDR3: CASSVTGDPTNSYEQYF. CDR3 sequence (DNA): TGTGCCAGCAGCGTAACAGGGGACCCCACGAACTCCTACGAGCAGTACTTC. The complete variable domain, with remaining parts taken from reference TRBV9 and TRBJ2-7, reads DSGVTQTPKHLITATGQRVTLRCSPRSGDLSVYWYQQSLDQGLQFLIQYYNGEERAKGNILERFSAQQFPDLHSELNLSSLELGDSALYFCASSVTGDPTNSYEQYFGPGTRLTVT.

The genes are TRBV27 and TRBJ2-1; D is unclear. The CDR3 spans 13 residues. CDR1 is MNHEY and CDR2 is SMNVEV in the germline V gene (reference sequence). V lost 3 bases and J 6 bases, leaving 9 bases between the germline ends. CDR3 DNA sequence: TGTGCCAGCAGTTTGATGAGGCTCAATGAGCAGTTCTTC. Amino acids: CASSLMRLNEQFF.

This clonotype was found a few times. This chain uses TRBV7-9 with TRBJ2-1, with 9 bases lining up with TRBD2. The germline gives CDR1 SEHNR, CDR2 FQNEAQ (reference sequence). V shed 4 bases, J shed 6 bases, and the junction held 7 bases outside the gene matches. CDR3 length: 15 amino acids. CDR3 region: CASSWYGRGGNEQFF. CDR3 nucleotides: TGTGCCAGCAGCTGGTACGGGCGGGGGGGCAATGAGCAGTTCTTC.

This clonotype appeared many times. The chain couples TRBV12-3 or TRBV12-4 to TRBJ2-1; 9 bases match TRBD2. This CDR3 comprises 15 residues. The V gene end was trimmed by 3 bases and the J gene end by 7 bases; junction bases not matched to a gene: 7. CDR3 loop: CASSLGAGGGNEQFF. DNA of the CDR3: TGTGCCAGCAGTTTGGGAGCGGGGGGTGGGAATGAGCAGTTCTTC.

The sample holds one count of this clonotype. Compared with germline, one end of the junction differs, possibly owing to a read error. The chain uses TRBV20-1 and TRBJ2-1; 7 positions agree with TRBD2. CDR1 DFQATT and CDR2 SNEGSKA come from the germline V gene (reference sequence). This CDR3 has 15 residues. Written as DNA, the CDR3 is TGCGGTGCTAGAGGCAGCGGGGCTAAGAACAATGAGCAGTTCTTC. Translating it yields CGARGSGAKNNEQFF.

This clonotype was detected a few times. The V and J genes are TRBV2 and TRBJ1-5, with TRBD1 matching 8 bases. The CDR3 totals 14 residues. The germline gives CDR1 SNHLY, CDR2 FYNNEI. V shed 3 bases and J 7 bases; nucleotides not matched to a gene: 5. The CDR3: CASSEDRVVQPQHF. CDR3 nucleotide sequence: TGTGCCAGCAGTGAGGACAGGGTGGTCCAGCCCCAGCATTTT.

This chain links TRBV4-1 with TRBJ2-2; D may match TRBD1 or TRBD2 (7 bases each). Germline-derived CDR1 and CDR2 are MGHRA and YSYEKL. V was clipped by 0 bases and J by 5 bases, with 13 bases between them. CDR3 size: 16 residues. The CDR3 DNA reads TGCGCCAGCAGCCAAGATCTCAGGGGGGGGACCGGGGAGCTGTTTTTT. It codes for CASSQDLRGGTGELFF.

The chain employs TRBV29-1 and TRBJ2-7; tentative D call: TRBD2 (5 bases). Germline loops: CDR1 SQVTM, CDR2 ANQGSEA. CDR3 size: 13 residues. The CDR3 DNA reads TGCAGTGTTCCGGGGTGGACCACCGACGAGCAGTACTTC. It codes for CSVPGWTTDEQYF.

This clonotype has just one count. This chain joins TRBV19 and TRBJ1-1; D gene uncertain. There are 14 residues in the CDR3. Per the germline V gene, CDR1 is LNHDA and CDR2 is SQIVND (reference sequence). V was trimmed by 5 bases and J by 0 bases, leaving 10 bases between them. The CDR3 DNA reads TGTGCCAGTAGTCACGACGACATGAACACTGAAGCTTTCTTT. Translation: CASSHDDMNTEAFF.

The V call is TRBV7-9, the J call TRBJ2-5; 8 bases agree with TRBD2. CDR3 length: 15 amino acids. V shed 5 bases and J 1 base; nucleotides not matched to a gene: 6. In germline, CDR1 is SEHNR, CDR2 FQNEAQ (reference sequence). The CDR3 sequence is CASSPPTSGQETQYF. As DNA, the CDR3 is TGTGCCAGCAGCCCCCCAACTAGCGGCCAAGAGACCCAGTACTTC. The full variable domain, completed using reference TRBV7-9 and TRBJ2-5, is DTGVSQNPRHKITKRGQNVTFRCDPISEHNRLYWYRQTLGQGPEFLTYFQNEAQLEKSRLLSDRFSAERPKGSFSTLEIQRTEQGDSAMYLCASSPPTSGQETQYFGPGTRLLVL.

This chain joins TRBV3-1 and TRBJ2-5, with D possibly matching TRBD1 (5 bases). This CDR3 spans 16 amino acids. The V and J ends lost 0 bases and 4 bases respectively, with 15 bases between them. The germline gives CDR1 LGHDT, CDR2 YNNKEL (reference sequence). As DNA, the CDR3 is TGTGCCAGCAGCCAAGAAGTTTTCGGAAGGGGAGAGACCCAGTACTTC. Translating it yields CASSQEVFGRGETQYF.

The chain couples TRBV7-9 to TRBJ2-7, with D hard to call. Trimming stripped 2 bases from V and 5 bases from J, with 13 bases between. The CDR3 runs to 14 residues. Looked up from germline, CDR1 is SEHNR and CDR2 is FQNEAQ (reference sequence). CDR3 in DNA: TGTGCCAGCAGCTTACATACGGTTCGGGACGAGCAGTACTTC. Residues: CASSLHTVRDEQYF.

The rearrangement joins TRBV5-1 to TRBJ2-7, with 8 bases aligning to TRBD2. This CDR3 contains 15 residues. The V gene end was trimmed by 6 bases and the J gene end by 2 bases; junction bases not matched to a gene: 10. The V gene's germline CDR1 is SGHRS and CDR2 YFSETQ. CDR3 sequence (DNA): TGCGCCAGCACCCGGGCGGCGGGGGGACCCTACGAGCAGTACTTC. Translation gives CASTRAAGGPYEQYF.

This clonotype is a singleton in its sample. This sequence joins TRBV27 and TRBJ2-5, with D possibly matching TRBD2 (6 bases). The end of the DNA fits TRBJ2-7 better, so the J call may be wrong. The germline V gene encodes CDR1 MNHEY and CDR2 SMNVEV (reference sequence). The CDR3 length is 14 residues. CDR3 sequence (DNA): TGTGCCAGCAGGTTAGTGGGGACTGACGGCGAGCAGTACTTC. Translating it yields CASRLVGTDGEQYF.

The chain recombines TRBV3-1 with TRBJ1-2; D not certain. The germline V gene has CDR1 LGHDT and CDR2 YNNKEL (reference sequence). The CDR3 runs to 14 residues. The germline V and J ends were trimmed by 1 base and 2 bases, with 8 bases remaining between them. CDR3 sequence (DNA): TGTGCCAGCAGCCAAGGTAATAGGAACTATGGCTACACCTTC. Its protein product is CASSQGNRNYGYTF.

The chain couples TRBV4-1 to TRBJ1-4; D remains unclear. With 3 bases removed from V and 8 bases from J, the gap between germline ends came to 13 bases. Germline CDR1 reads MGHRA; CDR2 reads YSYEKL. This CDR3 contains 14 residues. CDR3 DNA: TGCGCCAGCAGCCACTTCCCGCGGAACGAAAAACTGTTTTTT. It is translated as CASSHFPRNEKLFF.

This sequence joins TRBV9 and TRBJ2-7; possibly TRBD1 or TRBD2 for D (6 bases each). V lost 4 bases to trimming and J lost 1 base, with 15 bases between them. This CDR3 contains 15 residues. The germline V gene encodes CDR1 SGDLS and CDR2 YYNGEE. The CDR3 sequence: CASSPRGEGSYEQYF. DNA of the CDR3: TGTGCCAGCAGCCCTAGGGGGGAAGGATCCTACGAGCAGTACTTC.

The J gene is TRBJ2-2, the V gene TRBV11-2; D remains ambiguous. Between the trimmed V and J ends, which lost 5 bases and 4 bases, there was a span of 8 bases. The V gene's germline CDR1 is SGHAT and CDR2 FQNNGV. This CDR3 has 13 amino acids. The CDR3: CASSGRVTGELFF. The CDR3 DNA follows: TGTGCCAGCAGCGGCCGGGTCACCGGGGAGCTGTTTTTT.

The chain recombines TRBV3-1 with TRBJ1-1; D remains unclear. Germline values: CDR1 LGHDT, CDR2 YNNKEL (reference sequence). This CDR3 spans 13 amino acids. Trimming removed 4 bases from V and 5 bases from J, with 11 bases in between. The CDR3 DNA sequence: TGTGCCAGCAGCCGAAAACCTAGAACTGAAGCTTTCTTT. Its translation is CASSRKPRTEAFF.

This chain joins TRBV30 and TRBJ2-2, with 10 bases fitting TRBD1. The V segment lost 5 bases and the J segment 6 bases; nucleotides outside the gene matches: 3. CDR1 is GTSNPN and CDR2 is SVGIG in the germline V gene (reference sequence). This CDR3 region has 13 residues. CDR3 residues: CAWGTGVAGELFF. CDR3 coding DNA: TGTGCCTGGGGGACAGGGGTCGCCGGGGAGCTGTTTTTT.

The chain recombines TRBV7-8 with TRBJ2-7; possible D gene TRBD2, 5 bases. The CDR3 runs 14 residues. Germline CDR1 reads SGHVS; CDR2 reads FQNEAQ. V was shortened by 1 base and J by 5 bases, with 12 bases between the two germline ends. The CDR3 region has the DNA TGTGCCAGCAGCTTAGGACGGACTCCCAACGAGCAGTACTTC. It codes for CASSLGRTPNEQYF.

Only a few counts were recorded for this clonotype. The rearrangement uses TRBV5-6 and TRBJ2-7; D gene uncertain. Germline V lookup: CDR1 SGHDT, CDR2 YYEEEE. The CDR3 loop spans 15 amino acids. V was clipped by 3 bases and J by 1 base, with 14 bases between them. The CDR3 protein is CASSSTRARSYEQYF. CDR3 bases: TGTGCCAGCAGCTCGACCCGGGCTAGATCCTACGAGCAGTACTTC. Filled out from reference TRBV5-6 and TRBJ2-7, the complete variable domain reads DAGVTQSPTHLIKTRGQQVTLRCSPKSGHDTVSWYQQALGQGPQFIFQYYEEEERQRGNFPDRFSGHQFPNYSSELNVNALLLGDSALYLCASSSTRARSYEQYFGPGTRLTVT.

The rearrangement links TRBV18 to TRBJ2-1, with TRBD1 identical over 10 bases. Germline V CDR1 and CDR2: KGHSH, LQKENI. The CDR3 length is 14 residues. After removal of 4 bases from V and 9 bases from J, the junction contained 6 bases not matched to a gene. The CDR3: CASSRETGGVEQFF. The CDR3 region has the DNA TGTGCCAGCTCACGAGAGACAGGGGGCGTTGAGCAGTTCTTC.